This T cell receptor (beta chain) was observed in a study of beta chain features in type 1 diabetes. Every bit of the isolated RNA underwent reverse transcription, so sequencing read expressed TCRB transcripts. Sequenced by immunoSEQ multiplex PCR; TCRdb stores in-frame clones only, minus some. The table lists more than 550,000 clones, around 15% of them singletons. Study-wide findings and caveats: All four CD4+ subsets from Type 1 diabetes patients carried moderately but significantly shorter TCRB CDR3s.

Germline V gene lookup returns CDR1 SGHRS and CDR2 YFSETQ. The V gene lost 4 bases and the J gene lost 2 bases, with 16 bases spanning the gap. This CDR3 has 16 residues. Turning to this clone: What it recognizes is unknown.

The specimen sequenced was naive CD4+ T cells from blood. The clonotype originates from a man aged 18-30 years with type 1 diabetes. This chain links TRBV5-1 with TRBJ2-4; no clear D. The CDR3 here is CASSLLIWETKNIQYF. The CDR3 coding sequence is TGCGCCAGCAGCCTCTTAATTTGGGAAACCAAAAACATTCAGTACTTC.